Each of the 17 T cell receptor beta chains below was sequenced from the same sample in a study of sequential checkpoint blockade in melanoma. Some clones are missing from TCRdb's copy, which holds only in-frame ones; the method was immunoSEQ multiplex PCR. The table lists about 3,000 clones, about 22% of them singletons. Noted treatment: randomized to nivolumab then ipilimumab (arm A) or the reverse (arm B). Sequences were derived from tumor tissue (inferred from file names), sampled from a patient given nivolumab and ipilimumab in sequence. All receptors come from a human patient with melanoma. Some clones in this sample may be carry-over from other donors' samples.

In this sample, this clone turned up many times. This chain connects TRBV23-1 to TRBJ2-1; weak D call: TRBD2 (5 bases). Being an ORF, TRBV23-1 has a function that is uncertain. The ends were cut back, 7 bases at V and 2 bases at J, with 9 bases in the middle. The CDR3 is made up of 13 amino acids. CDR3 bases: TGCGCCAGCACCCTAGCAGCCTACAATGAGCAGTTCTTC. Translation gives CASTLAAYNEQFF.

The chain links TRBV11-3 to TRBJ1-2; 10 positions match TRBD1. Germline-derived CDR1 and CDR2 are SGHNT and YENEEA. Trimming at V came to 1 base and at J to 2 bases, leaving 1 base not matched to a gene. The CDR3 contains 15 residues. CDR3 sequence (DNA): TGTGCCAGCAGCTTAGGGGACAGGGGAAACTATGGCTACACCTTC. It specifies CASSLGDRGNYGYTF.

This clone was picked up a small number of times. V usage is TRBV9 and J usage is TRBJ2-2; D ambiguous. From germline, CDR1 is SGDLS and CDR2 YYNGEE. V lost 2 bases to trimming and J lost 7 bases, with 9 bases between them. The CDR3 is 13 residues long. Here the CDR3 reads CASSVRRGGELFF. The CDR3 coding sequence is TGTGCCAGCAGCGTGAGGAGAGGCGGGGAGCTGTTTTTT. Drawing the rest from reference TRBV9 and TRBJ2-2, the complete variable domain is DSGVTQTPKHLITATGQRVTLRCSPRSGDLSVYWYQQSLDQGLQFLIQYYNGEERAKGNILERFSAQQFPDLHSELNLSSLELGDSALYFCASSVRRGGELFFGEGSRLTVL.

The J gene is TRBJ2-7, the V gene TRBV5-1; a weak D match, TRBD1 (5 bases). V dropped 0 bases and J dropped 9 bases, with 16 bases sitting between them. The germline V gene has CDR1 SGHRS and CDR2 YFSETQ. CDR3 length: 14 residues. Here the CDR3 reads CASSLEGRGRGQYF. The CDR3 DNA follows: TGCGCCAGCAGCTTGGAGGGGCGTGGACGAGGGCAGTACTTC.

This clone was counted ten times or more. The rearrangement links TRBV11-3 to TRBJ1-5; TRBD1 might be the D (5 bases). The CDR3 loop spans 14 amino acids. Germline values: CDR1 SGHNT, CDR2 YENEEA. V was shortened by 6 bases and J by 7 bases, with 16 bases between the two germline ends. The CDR3 region has the DNA TGTGCCAGCAGTCCGGAACCCGGGGCGCAGCCCCAGCATTTT. This sequence encodes CASSPEPGAQPQHF.

This clone showed up just a few times. The chain couples TRBV6-8 to TRBJ2-6; D may be TRBD1 (6 bases). Germline CDR1 MNHGY, CDR2 SAAAGT. CDR3 length: 14 amino acids. Trimming left V 6 bases short and J 0 bases short, with 6 bases between. CDR3 in amino acids: CASRGGSGANVLTF. CDR3 coding DNA: TGTGCCAGCAGAGGGGGCTCTGGGGCCAACGTCCTGACTTTC.

The chain links TRBV18 to TRBJ2-5, with D tentatively TRBD2 (5 bases). The CDR3 spans 16 residues. V was trimmed by 3 bases and J by 7 bases, leaving 21 bases between them. The germline CDR1 and CDR2 sequences are KGHSH and LQKENI. The CDR3 loop is CASSPPGMALRVTQYF. CDR3 in DNA: TGTGCCAGCTCACCCCCCGGGATGGCGCTGAGGGTGACCCAGTACTTC. The whole variable domain, filled in from reference TRBV18 and TRBJ2-5, reads NAGVMQNPRHLVRRRGQEARLRCSPMKGHSHVYWYRQLPEEGLKFMVYLQKENIIDESGMPKERFSAEFPKEGPSILRIQQVVRGDSAAYFCASSPPGMALRVTQYFGPGTRLLVL.

The V call is TRBV5-1, the J call TRBJ1-1; TRBD1 matches 9 bases. The V and J ends lost 6 bases and 1 base, in that order; junction bases with no gene match: 4. Germline V gene sequence: CDR1 SGHRS, CDR2 YFSETQ. CDR3 length: 14 amino acids. The CDR3 coding sequence is TGCGCCAGCACCCGGGACAGGGCGAACACTGAAGCTTTCTTT. Residues: CASTRDRANTEAFF.

By frequency in the sample, this clone is medium-sized. The chain combines TRBV5-1 with TRBJ2-2; 12 bases line up with TRBD2. Losses at the gene ends were 4 bases for V and 0 bases for J; bases not matched to a gene: 4. The germline CDR1 and CDR2 sequences are SGHRS and YFSETQ. The CDR3 covers 17 residues. The DNA for the CDR3 is TGCGCCAGCAGCGTGACTAGCGGGGGCGCGAACACCGGGGAGCTGTTTTTT. Translated, it gives CASSVTSGGANTGELFF.

The chain combines TRBV19 with TRBJ1-2, with D hard to call. The length of the CDR3 is 15 residues. Germline V gene sequence: CDR1 LNHDA, CDR2 SQIVND (reference sequence). Trimming pared 3 bases from V and 7 bases from J, leaving 18 bases between. In nucleotides, the CDR3 is TGTGCCAGTAGTATTGCAAAGCCGCGGTACGGTGGCTACACCTTC. It specifies CASSIAKPRYGGYTF.

This clone was observed a handful of times. The chain joins TRBV11-3 to TRBJ2-1, with 7 nucleotides matching TRBD2. Germline CDR1 reads SGHNT; CDR2 reads YENEEA. This CDR3 comprises 15 residues. V was clipped by 3 bases and J by 5 bases; unmatched bases: 7. The CDR3 DNA follows: TGTGCCAGCAGCTTTAGGGTGCTAGCGGACAATGAGCAGTTCTTC. It translates to CASSFRVLADNEQFF.

This clone has just a few counts. The chain joins TRBV11-3 to TRBJ2-7; D is possibly TRBD2 (6 bases). This CDR3 spans 16 amino acids. The ends were cut back, 1 base at V and 0 bases at J, with 13 bases in the middle. Per the germline V gene, CDR1 is SGHNT and CDR2 is YENEEA. CDR3 region: CASSLGGLLSSYEQYF. CDR3 DNA: TGTGCCAGCAGCTTAGGGGGACTTTTAAGCTCCTACGAGCAGTACTTC.

This chain uses TRBV10-2 with TRBJ1-1; D may be TRBD1 (5 bases). CDR1 and CDR2 (germline): WSHSY, SAAADI. V was pared by 5 bases and J by 4 bases, with 8 bases between. This CDR3 is built from 12 residues. CDR3 nucleotides: TGCGCCAGCAGTTCGGACACCACTGAAGCTTTCTTT. Amino acid sequence: CASSSDTTEAFF.

V and J are TRBV11-3 and TRBJ2-4, with unresolved D. CDR3 length: 14 amino acids. The ends were cut back, 1 base at V and 6 bases at J, with 10 bases in the middle. In germline, CDR1 is SGHNT, CDR2 YENEEA. The chain's CDR3 is CASSLGTSRNIQYF. CDR3 DNA: TGTGCCAGCAGCTTAGGGACCTCTCGAAACATTCAGTACTTC.

The chain has TRBV5-1 and TRBJ1-1; no clear D. The V end was cut by 0 bases, the J end by 0 bases, with 6 bases between. Germline values: CDR1 SGHRS, CDR2 YFSETQ. This CDR3 is 14 amino acids long. CDR3 loop: CASSLEGMNTEAFF. The CDR3 DNA follows: TGCGCCAGCAGCTTGGAAGGGATGAACACTGAAGCTTTCTTT.

Ten or more counts support this clone. The chain joins TRBV11-3 to TRBJ1-6; weak D call: TRBD1 (6 bases). The CDR3 is 14 residues long. CDR1 is SGHNT and CDR2 is YENEEA in the germline V gene. The V end was cut by 4 bases, the J end by 13 bases, with 17 bases between. The CDR3 DNA sequence: TGTGCCAGCAGCTCGGACAGCCAAGGGGGGCCCCTCCACTTT. Amino acids: CASSSDSQGGPLHF.

V gene TRBV10-2 combines with J gene TRBJ1-2; D might be TRBD1 (5 bases). The germline V and J ends were trimmed by 4 bases and 4 bases, with 16 bases remaining between them. CDR3 length: 15 amino acids. Germline assignment: CDR1 WSHSY and CDR2 SAAADI. The CDR3 reads CASSGRGVVSYGYTF. The CDR3 nucleotides read TGCGCCAGCAGTGGTAGGGGCGTGGTATCCTATGGCTACACCTTC.